The clone carrying this T cell receptor beta chain was observed a few times. An end of the junction differs from the germline gene, which may be a read error. Germline DNA was also extracted, and blood RNA derived from unsorted whole blood. The germline CDR1 and CDR2 sequences are MNHNS and SASEGT. There are 12 residues in the CDR3. This sample was included in a study of tumor-infiltrating lymphocytes in primary liver carcinoma. Whole-study context: Subjects presented with primary liver carcinoma managed by surgical resection.

The authors made TCR beta cDNA from approximately 500 ng total RNA with a constant-region primer. Employing slightly modified ARM-PCR, three nested multiplex PCR rounds were run, and these gave rise to the TCR beta libraries. The first two PCR rounds used TRBV1-TRBV30 primers with a Cbeta primer, roughly 10 cycles each. TCRdb itself ran the multiplex PCR reads through MiXCR, one entry per CDR3 protein. The repertoire includes about 330,000 distinct CDR3 sequences, about 65% of them detected once, and 5.5% to 7% sits in the top ten. The TCR comes from a man in his forties or fifties with primary liver carcinoma and hepatitis B virus infection. The J gene is TRBJ2-2, the V gene TRBV6-1; D is perhaps TRBD1 (6 bases). Sequenced material: peripheral blood. For the CDR3, the DNA is TGTGCCAGCGACAGGAACACCCGGGAGCTGTTTTTT. Encoded protein: CASDRNTRELFF.